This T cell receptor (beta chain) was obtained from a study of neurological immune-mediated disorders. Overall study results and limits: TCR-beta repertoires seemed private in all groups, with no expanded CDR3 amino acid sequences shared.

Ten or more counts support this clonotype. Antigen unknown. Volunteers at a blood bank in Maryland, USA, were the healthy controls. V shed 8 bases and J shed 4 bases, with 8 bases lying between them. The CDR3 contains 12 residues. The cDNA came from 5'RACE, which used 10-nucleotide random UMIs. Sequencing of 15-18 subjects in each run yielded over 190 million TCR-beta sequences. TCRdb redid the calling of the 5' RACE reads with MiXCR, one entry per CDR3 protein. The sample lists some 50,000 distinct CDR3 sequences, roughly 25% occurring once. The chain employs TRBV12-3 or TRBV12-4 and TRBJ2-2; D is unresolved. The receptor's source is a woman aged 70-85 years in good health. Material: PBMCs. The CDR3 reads CASVPLTGELFF. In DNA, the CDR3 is TGTGCCAGCGTGCCCCTCACCGGGGAGCTGTTTTTT.